This passage covers 16 T cell receptor beta chains from one sample sequenced in a study of CD8+ T cells in alopecia areata. Treatment in this sample: oral pan-JAK inhibitor, 5-10 mg twice daily. TCR sequencing used cDNA made by reverse transcription of extracted RNA. TCRdb keeps only in-frame clones here, not all; method: immunoSEQ multiplex PCR. The sample lists 150,000 to 200,000 clones, roughly 60% seen once, with 14% in the top ten. The starting material was CD4+ T cells sorted from blood, obtained at week 24, from a patient treated with tofacitinib. The receptors here all came from a human donor with alopecia areata.

The sample holds a few counts of this clone. Other DNA sequences of this sample code for an identical CDR3. This chain links TRBV29-1 with TRBJ2-5; D remains ambiguous. Trimming took 4 bases from V and 5 from J, leaving 5 bases between them. The germline V gene encodes CDR1 SQVTM and CDR2 ANQGSEA. The CDR3 spans 10 residues. CDR3 region: CSVVGETQYF. CDR3 DNA: TGCAGCGTTGTGGGGGAGACCCAGTACTTC. The entire variable domain, with the rest obtained from reference TRBV29-1 and TRBJ2-5, is as follows: SAVISQKPSRDICQRGTSLTIQCQVDSQVTMMFWYRQQPGQSLTLIATANQGSEATYESGFVIDKFPISRPNLTFSTLTVSNMSPEDSSIYLCSVVGETQYFGPGTRLLVL.

V and J are TRBV6-5 and TRBJ2-1, with D unresolved. Trimming pared 5 bases from V and 12 bases from J, leaving 14 bases between. CDR1 is MNHEY, CDR2 SVGAGI, per germline. The CDR3 length is 12 residues. CDR3 loop: CASSSVEKVQFF. The CDR3, as DNA: TGTGCCAGCAGTAGCGTGGAGAAGGTGCAGTTCTTC.

This clone was recorded a few times. The chain carries TRBV4-2 and TRBJ1-2; TRBD1 is a possible D gene (6 bases). This CDR3 has 13 residues. Germline-derived CDR1 and CDR2 are LGHNA and YNFKEQ. Trimming took off 4 bases at V and 6 bases at J, with 12 bases between the two ends. The CDR3 loop reads CASSPTGRDGYTF. The CDR3, as DNA: TGTGCCAGCAGCCCCACAGGGAGAGATGGCTACACCTTC.

The J gene is TRBJ2-5, the V gene TRBV15, with D possibly TRBD1 on 6 matching bases. This CDR3 is 14 amino acids long. Looked up from germline, CDR1 is LNHNV and CDR2 is YYDKDF (reference sequence). V lost 3 bases, J lost 2 bases, and 10 bases lay in between. The CDR3 here is CATSRDRKQETQYF. For the CDR3, the DNA is TGTGCCACCAGCAGGGACAGAAAACAAGAGACCCAGTACTTC.

The V and J genes are TRBV29-1 and TRBJ2-5, with D perhaps matching TRBD2 (6 bases). V was cut by 3 bases and J by 9 bases, with 11 bases left in between. CDR1 is SQVTM, CDR2 ANQGSEA, per germline. CDR3 length: 11 residues. This chain's CDR3 is CSVDSGGAQYF. DNA for the CDR3: TGCAGCGTTGACAGCGGAGGGGCCCAGTACTTC.

The chain combines TRBV2 with TRBJ1-5; TRBD1 is a possible D gene (5 bases). The CDR3 runs to 15 residues. Trimming stripped 8 bases from V and 0 bases from J, with 14 bases between. The V gene's germline CDR1 is SNHLY and CDR2 FYNNEI. The CDR3 loop reads CASGGELYSNQPQHF. CDR3 DNA: TGTGCCAGCGGGGGAGAGCTCTATAGCAATCAGCCCCAGCATTTT.

This clone showed up just a few times. This rearrangement joins TRBV4-2 to TRBJ2-2; the D gene is possibly TRBD2 (6 bases). Trimming removed 5 bases from V and 1 base from J, with 14 bases in between. CDR1 LGHNA and CDR2 YNFKEQ come from the germline V gene. CDR3 length equals 16 residues. DNA for the CDR3: TGTGCCAGCAGCAGACCGGGGGAGGAGAACACCGGGGAGCTGTTTTTT. Amino acids: CASSRPGEENTGELFF.

A few counts support this clone. The V gene is TRBV6-1, the J gene TRBJ1-2; D remains unclear. The CDR3 is 13 amino acids. V was clipped by 2 bases and J by 2 bases, with 6 bases between them. In germline, CDR1 is MNHNS, CDR2 SASEGT. The CDR3 DNA is TGTGCCAGCAGTGAAAACAGAAACTATGGCTACACCTTC. It translates to CASSENRNYGYTF.

The V gene is TRBV5-6, the J gene TRBJ2-5; D call uncertain. Per germline, CDR1 SGHDT and CDR2 YYEEEE. Trimming removed 7 bases from V and 1 base from J, with 11 bases in between. The CDR3 is 13 amino acids. CDR3 DNA sequence: TGTGCCAGCCGAGGCCAAACCCAAGAGACCCAGTACTTC. Protein product: CASRGQTQETQYF.

Only one count was recorded for this clone. The chain carries TRBV4-2 and TRBJ2-1, with D tentatively TRBD2 (6 bases). V was trimmed by 0 bases and J by 3 bases, leaving 9 bases between them. The V gene's germline CDR1 is LGHNA and CDR2 YNFKEQ. The CDR3 is 15 amino acids. CDR3 in DNA: TGTGCCAGCAGCCAAGATGGGGGGAACTACAATGAGCAGTTCTTC. Protein product: CASSQDGGNYNEQFF.

This clone has more than one count but fewer than ten. In DNA form, the CDR3 reads TGTGCCAGCAGCCAAGCCCGTGATACCGGGGAGCTGTTTTTT. It is translated as CASSQARDTGELFF. The chain joins TRBV14 to TRBJ2-2; D unresolved. CDR3 length: 14 amino acids. V lost 1 base and J 5 bases, leaving 8 bases between the germline ends. Per germline, CDR1 SGHDN and CDR2 FVKESK. The whole variable domain, remainder taken from reference TRBV14 and TRBJ2-2, is EAGVTQFPSHSVIEKGQTVTLRCDPISGHDNLYWYRRVMGKEIKFLLHFVKESKQDESGMPNNRFLAERTGGTYSTLKVQPAELEDSGVYFCASSQARDTGELFFGEGSRLTVL.

Comment on this clone: This CDR3 is also generated by other DNA sequences in the sample. V usage is TRBV29-1 and J usage is TRBJ2-5; no reliable D call. V gave up 5 bases and J gave up 2 bases, with 3 bases separating them. Germline CDR1 and CDR2: SQVTM and ANQGSEA. This CDR3 region has 10 residues. CDR3 sequence (DNA): TGCAGCGTTAAACAAGAGACCCAGTACTTC. Protein sequence: CSVKQETQYF.

This clone was seen a few times. This sequence joins TRBV18 and TRBJ2-7; D ambiguous. The germline CDR1 and CDR2 sequences are KGHSH and LQKENI. This CDR3 spans 13 amino acids. V lost 0 bases, J lost 3 bases, and 6 bases lay in between. CDR3 protein: CASSPPGSYEQYF. The CDR3 DNA sequence: TGTGCCAGCTCACCACCGGGAAGCTACGAGCAGTACTTC.

The genes are TRBV29-1 and TRBJ1-1, with D maybe TRBD1 (5 bases). The V end was cut by 4 bases, the J end by 1 base, with 7 bases between. The CDR3 consists of 12 residues. Per germline, CDR1 SQVTM and CDR2 ANQGSEA. CDR3 amino acids: CSVGGRNTEAFF. CDR3 nucleotides: TGCAGCGTTGGGGGGAGGAACACTGAAGCTTTCTTT.

The chain is built from TRBV29-1 and TRBJ1-1; D call uncertain. Trimming took off 4 bases at V and 2 bases at J, with 17 bases between the two ends. Germline V gene lookup returns CDR1 SQVTM and CDR2 ANQGSEA. The CDR3 loop spans 15 amino acids. Written as DNA, the CDR3 is TGCAGCGTTGCCCCTAGTGGGAAGACAAACACTGAAGCTTTCTTT. This gives the protein CSVAPSGKTNTEAFF.

The chain has TRBV27 and TRBJ2-5, with TRBD2 matching 7 bases. Germline V CDR1 and CDR2: MNHEY, SMNVEV (reference sequence). This CDR3 has 15 residues. V gave up 6 bases and J gave up 4 bases; unmatched junction bases: 11. CDR3: CASSPGAGEGETQYF. CDR3 DNA sequence: TGTGCCAGCAGCCCCGGGGCGGGGGAGGGAGAGACCCAGTACTTC.